A single sample is the source of the 28 T cell receptor beta chains below, sequenced in a study of CD8 T cells in ankylosing spondylitis. TCRdb processed the 5' RACE reads anew with MiXCR; each CDR3 protein has one entry. Of hundreds of thousands of distinct CDR3 sequences listed, around 26% are singletons. The antigens these receptors bind are not known. Broader study findings: A motif in TCR beta, a set of seven to nine highly homologous variants, appeared characteristic of ankylosing spondylitis blood.

Sequences were obtained from blood, either unsorted or a sorted T cell fraction (not recorded which). These receptors were taken from a male donor with ankylosing spondylitis.

This chain connects TRBV20-1 to TRBJ2-7; no firm D call. The CDR3 totals 11 residues. Germline values: CDR1 DFQATT, CDR2 SNEGSKA (reference sequence). V dropped 4 bases and J dropped 4 bases, with 8 bases sitting between them. For the CDR3, the DNA is TGCAGTGCTAAAAGGAGTTACGAGCAGTACTTC. Residues: CSAKRSYEQYF.

This chain uses TRBV7-2 with TRBJ1-5; 7 bases match TRBD1. The CDR3 extends over 15 amino acids. With 2 bases clipped from V and 3 bases from J, the junction kept 4 bases outside the gene matches. Germline V gives CDR1 SGHTA, CDR2 FQGNSA. The CDR3 coding sequence is TGTGCCAGCAGCTTAAGAGGGGGCCCCAATCAGCCCCAGCATTTT. Translation gives CASSLRGGPNQPQHF.

This clonotype has more than one count but fewer than ten. The chain is built from TRBV5-1 and TRBJ2-7, with D tentatively TRBD1 or TRBD2 (5 bases each). Germline V gives CDR1 SGHRS, CDR2 YFSETQ. This CDR3 contains 14 residues. The V end was cut by 3 bases, the J end by 0 bases, with 10 bases between. CDR3 in DNA: TGCGCCAGCAGCTCCGGGACGAACTCCTACGAGCAGTACGTC. This translates into CASSSGTNSYEQYV.

The gene calls are TRBV20-1 and TRBJ1-5; D call uncertain. V was pared by 1 base and J by 7 bases, with 17 bases between. CDR3 size: 15 residues. Germline values: CDR1 DFQATT, CDR2 SNEGSKA (reference sequence). This chain's CDR3 is CSARGILSEWQPQHF. The CDR3 coding sequence is TGCAGTGCTAGAGGGATTTTAAGTGAGTGGCAGCCCCAGCATTTT.

The chain is built from TRBV28 and TRBJ2-5; the D is unclear. Per germline, CDR1 MDHEN and CDR2 SYDVKM. Trimming stripped 0 bases from V and 1 base from J, with 6 bases between. The CDR3 is 14 residues long. Here the CDR3 DNA reads TGTGCCAGCAGTTTATGGCGCGGCCAAGAGACCCAGTACTTC. Protein: CASSLWRGQETQYF.

This clonotype came up a few times. The V call is TRBV11-3, the J call TRBJ2-5; 9 bases agree with TRBD1. The CDR3 is 15 amino acids. Per the germline V gene, CDR1 is SGHNT and CDR2 is YENEEA. The V and J ends lost 5 bases and 2 bases, in that order; junction bases with no gene match: 6. CDR3 in amino acids: CASSQGQGRQETQYF. Written as DNA, the CDR3 is TGTGCCAGCAGCCAGGGACAGGGCCGACAAGAGACCCAGTACTTC.

In its sample, this clonotype was seen once. The chain employs TRBV7-9 and TRBJ2-7; D assignment may be TRBD1 or TRBD2 (5 bases each). Germline V gene data show CDR1 as SEHNR and CDR2 as FQNEAQ (reference sequence). The germline V and J ends were trimmed by 5 bases and 0 bases, with 11 bases remaining between them. This CDR3 is 14 amino acids long. The CDR3 protein is CASSPRGVSYEQYF. In DNA form, the CDR3 reads TGTGCCAGCAGCCCCCGAGGGGTCTCCTACGAGCAGTACTTC.

This chain uses TRBV5-1 with TRBJ2-1; 10 nucleotides line up with TRBD1. V lost 4 bases and J lost 0; bases outside the gene matches: 7. CDR1 and CDR2 from the germline V gene are SGHRS and YFSETQ. The CDR3 sequence is 17 residues long. In nucleotides, the CDR3 is TGCGCCAGCAGCCCCCAAGGACAGGGGGGCTCCTACAATGAGCAGTTCTTC. As protein: CASSPQGQGGSYNEQFF.

This chain joins TRBV5-1 and TRBJ2-3; perhaps D is TRBD1 or TRBD2 (5 bases each). CDR1 SGHRS and CDR2 YFSETQ come from the germline V gene. There are 16 residues in the CDR3. V shed 4 bases and J shed 3 bases, with 18 bases lying between them. For the CDR3, the DNA is TGCGCCAGCAGCATGGGACCCGGCGACGGAACAGATACGCAGTATTTT. Encoded protein: CASSMGPGDGTDTQYF.

The V call is TRBV20-1, the J call TRBJ2-3; D uncertain. Trimming stripped 6 bases from V and 2 bases from J, with 12 bases between. The germline gives CDR1 DFQATT, CDR2 SNEGSKA (reference sequence). CDR3 length: 13 amino acids. The CDR3 nucleotides are TGCAGTGCCAGTGTGGGAAACACAGATACGCAGTATTTT. Translating gives CSASVGNTDTQYF.

This clonotype came up many times. V usage is TRBV5-1 and J usage is TRBJ1-2; perhaps TRBD1 as D (5 bases). V lost 2 bases to trimming and J lost 2 bases, with 10 bases between them. Germline CDR1 is SGHRS and CDR2 is YFSETQ. This CDR3 region has 14 residues. The CDR3 protein is CASSLGRDNYGYTF. CDR3 DNA sequence: TGCGCCAGCAGCTTAGGTCGGGACAACTATGGCTACACCTTC.

The chain combines TRBV20-1 with TRBJ2-7; 10 bases align to TRBD1. The CDR3 contains 15 residues. The V and J ends lost 0 bases and 4 bases, in that order; junction bases with no gene match: 6. Germline lookup yields CDR1 DFQATT and CDR2 SNEGSKA (reference sequence). As DNA, the CDR3 is TGCAGTGCTAGAGACCCCGGACAGGGGGTTTACGAGCAGTACTTC. It specifies CSARDPGQGVYEQYF.

Ten or more counts support this clonotype. The chain uses TRBV5-1 and TRBJ1-2; D remains ambiguous. The germline V gene encodes CDR1 SGHRS and CDR2 YFSETQ. V lost 2 bases and J 5 bases, leaving 16 bases between the germline ends. CDR3 length: 15 amino acids. The CDR3 here is CASSLRQGSTYGYTF. The CDR3 DNA reads TGCGCCAGCAGCTTAAGACAAGGCTCGACTTATGGCTACACCTTC. Full variable domain (remainder filled in from reference TRBV5-1 and TRBJ1-2): KAGVTQTPRYLIKTRGQQVTLSCSPISGHRSVSWYQQTPGQGLQFLFEYFSETQRNKGNFPGRFSGRQFSNSRSEMNVSTLELGDSALYLCASSLRQGSTYGYTFGSGTRLTVV.

V is TRBV6-5 and J is TRBJ2-7; TRBD2 might be the D (6 bases). The germline CDR1 and CDR2 sequences are MNHEY and SVGAGI. The V end was cut by 2 bases, the J end by 1 base, with 15 bases between. This CDR3 contains 16 residues. CDR3 region: CASSYRGSGSSYEQYF. CDR3 nucleotides: TGTGCCAGCAGTTACCGGGGGTCAGGCAGTTCCTACGAGCAGTACTTC.

This clonotype was detected only a few times. The chain couples TRBV20-1 to TRBJ1-5; a weak D match, TRBD1 (6 bases). CDR3 length equals 15 residues. With 3 bases removed from V and 4 bases from J, the gap between germline ends came to 16 bases. Germline assignment: CDR1 DFQATT and CDR2 SNEGSKA (reference sequence). CDR3 sequence (DNA): TGCAGTGCTAGCCAAGCTAGAGGGGGGAATCAGCCCCAGCATTTT. Protein: CSASQARGGNQPQHF.

V and J are TRBV7-2 and TRBJ2-2, with 10 bases lining up with TRBD1. CDR3 length: 16 amino acids. V shed 5 bases and J 4 bases; nucleotides not matched to a gene: 7. Germline V CDR1 and CDR2: SGHTA, FQGNSA. CDR3 amino acids: CASSPRQGASTGELFF. CDR3 nucleotides: TGTGCCAGCAGCCCCCGACAGGGGGCGAGCACCGGGGAGCTGTTTTTT. The variable domain in full, completed from reference TRBV7-2 and TRBJ2-2, reads GAGVSQSPSNKVTEKGKDVELRCDPISGHTALYWYRQSLGQGLEFLIYFQGNSAPDKSGLPSDRFSAERTGGSVSTLTIQRTQQEDSAVYLCASSPRQGASTGELFFGEGSRLTVL.

In this sample, this clonotype turned up a few times. The chain recombines TRBV20-1 with TRBJ2-5; TRBD2 matches at 14 bases. The CDR3 consists of 16 residues. In germline, CDR1 is DFQATT, CDR2 SNEGSKA (reference sequence). The DNA of the CDR3 is TGCAGCGGGCTGGGACTAGCGGGAGAGATCCAAGAGACCCAGTACTTC. It encodes CSGLGLAGEIQETQYF.

The chain combines TRBV6-1 with TRBJ2-2; 7 nucleotides match TRBD2. The germline CDR1 and CDR2 sequences are MNHNS and SASEGT. This CDR3 is built from 15 residues. The junction had 7 bases not matched to a gene; V was cut back by 6 bases and J by 3 bases. The CDR3 spells CASRGGSKDTGELFF. Here the CDR3 DNA reads TGTGCCAGCAGGGGCGGGAGTAAGGACACCGGGGAGCTGTTTTTT.

V is TRBV5-1 and J is TRBJ2-5; the D is unclear. The CDR3 is 11 residues long. The germline V gene has CDR1 SGHRS and CDR2 YFSETQ. V dropped 7 bases and J dropped 5 bases, with 9 bases sitting between them. CDR3 sequence reads: CASASVETQYF. The DNA of the CDR3 is TGCGCCAGCGCAAGTGTGGAGACCCAGTACTTC.

This clonotype was counted only a few times. The rearrangement uses TRBV5-1 and TRBJ2-7; D is unclear. This CDR3 is 13 amino acids long. The germline V gene has CDR1 SGHRS and CDR2 YFSETQ. Between the trimmed V and J ends, which lost 0 bases and 4 bases, there was a span of 8 bases. CDR3 protein: CASSLVGPYEQYF. The CDR3 DNA is TGCGCCAGCAGCTTGGTAGGCCCGTACGAGCAGTACTTC.

The CDR3 sequence: CASSRGQGGDTQYF. The CDR3, as DNA: TGTGCCAGCAGCCGAGGACAGGGCGGAGATACGCAGTATTTT. This rearrangement joins TRBV3-1 to TRBJ2-3; 8 bases line up with TRBD1. With V trimmed by 4 bases and J by 5 bases, 5 bases remained unmatched. The CDR3 is 14 amino acids. Germline V gene lookup returns CDR1 LGHDT and CDR2 YNNKEL (reference sequence).

This clonotype was seen at least ten times. One end of the junction varies from germline; a read error may be responsible. The chain employs TRBV5-1 and TRBJ2-1; D call uncertain. The CDR3 runs 15 residues. Germline V CDR1 and CDR2: SGHRS, YFSETQ. The CDR3 region has the DNA TGTGCCAGCAGCTTAGCAGCGTCCGGCTACAATGAGCAGTTCTTC. As protein: CASSLAASGYNEQFF.

This chain connects TRBV19 to TRBJ2-7; 7 bases are a match to TRBD2. The germline CDR1 and CDR2 sequences are LNHDA and SQIVND (reference sequence). V dropped 6 bases and J dropped 7; count of bases not matched to a gene: 15. The length of the CDR3 is 15 residues. The CDR3 DNA reads as TGTGCCAGTAGCAAAGAGCACCGGCGGGAGAGGGAGCAGTACTTC. Its translation is CASSKEHRREREQYF.

In this sample, this clonotype turned up a few times. J is TRBJ1-1 and V is TRBV20-1, with no clear D. V lost 2 bases, J lost 1 base, and 8 bases lay in between. The CDR3 is 13 residues long. Per the germline V gene, CDR1 is DFQATT and CDR2 is SNEGSKA (reference sequence). CDR3 sequence: CSARRTPNTEAFF. In DNA, the CDR3 is TGCAGTGCTAGACGCACACCGAACACTGAAGCTTTCTTT.

V gene TRBV7-2 combines with J gene TRBJ2-1, with a tentative D call TRBD2 (6 bases). The germline gives CDR1 SGHTA, CDR2 FQGNSA. With 5 bases removed from V and 4 bases from J, the gap between germline ends came to 15 bases. The CDR3 covers 15 residues. This CDR3 is CASSPTSSFYNEQFF. In DNA, the CDR3 is TGTGCCAGCAGCCCAACTAGCTCCTTTTACAATGAGCAGTTCTTC.

This chain joins TRBV20-1 and TRBJ2-3; 8 bases fit TRBD1. The CDR3 has 12 amino acids. V was pared by 7 bases and J by 2 bases, with 2 bases of the junction left unmatched. CDR1 and CDR2 from the germline V gene are DFQATT and SNEGSKA (reference sequence). The CDR3 is CSGDRTTDTQYF. In DNA, the CDR3 is TGCAGTGGGGACAGGACCACAGATACGCAGTATTTT.

A few counts support this clonotype. For the CDR3, the DNA is TGCGCCAGCAGACGAGAGCCAAACACCGGGGAGCTGTTTTTT. Translated, it gives CASRREPNTGELFF. V usage is TRBV5-1 and J usage is TRBJ2-2; no clear D. With 5 bases removed from V and 2 bases from J, the gap between germline ends came to 10 bases. This CDR3 is built from 14 residues. Germline values: CDR1 SGHRS, CDR2 YFSETQ.

The chain employs TRBV5-1 and TRBJ2-7; D may be TRBD2 (6 bases). The V gene lost 0 bases and the J gene lost 5 bases, with 18 bases spanning the gap. The CDR3 contains 16 residues. Germline V gene data show CDR1 as SGHRS and CDR2 as YFSETQ. The CDR3 reads CASSLEPGVTAHEQYV. CDR3 coding DNA: TGCGCCAGCAGCTTGGAGCCGGGGGTAACAGCACACGAGCAGTACGTC.